This TCR beta chain came from a study of cytomegalovirus exposure and HLA in healthy donors. Samples came from healthy bone marrow donors. The ends lost 8 bases at V and 4 bases at J; junction bases unmatched: 8. CDR1 and CDR2 (germline): SNHLY, FYNNEI. The CDR3 has 15 residues. Study-wide findings and caveats: Productive rates of about 90% or about 30% were seen for most TCR beta V segments in an earlier analysis. Among immune exposure information, only CMV serostatus was available. In a later analysis, CMV-associated beta chains were mostly HLA-associated, it appeared.

Amplification used 60 Vbeta primers and 13 Jbeta primers. The protocol was immunoSEQ multiplex PCR, while the TCRdb copy is restricted to in-frame clones and leaves out a portion. The sample comprises 100,000 to 150,000 clones, around 72% of which are singletons, and about 4.4% rests with the top ten. About this clone: The antigen is undetermined.

Sequencing input: PBMCs. This sequence was found in a man aged 45 to 65 in good health and CMV-seropositive. The V and J genes are TRBV2 and TRBJ2-5; 12 positions agree with TRBD1. The CDR3, as DNA: TGTGCCAGCGGGGGACAGGGGGCTCCAGGAGAGACCCAGTACTTC. Translation gives CASGGQGAPGETQYF.